The clone carrying this T cell receptor beta chain has only a few counts. Data came from immunoSEQ multiplex PCR; TCRdb stores just in-frame clones and leaves some out. The repertoire holds 80,000 to 100,000 clones, with about 90% as singletons. V gave up 0 bases and J gave up 2 bases, with 6 bases separating them. CDR3 length: 14 residues. The germline CDR1 and CDR2 sequences are SGDLS and YYNGEE. The source of the sample is a study of cytomegalovirus exposure and HLA in healthy donors. This clonotype originated in a man aged 18 to 30 in good health and CMV-seropositive. Sequenced: PBMCs. The V call is TRBV9, the J call TRBJ1-3; a possible D gene is TRBD1 (5 bases). Here the CDR3 reads CASSVAQAGNTIYF. For the CDR3, the DNA is TGTGCCAGCAGCGTAGCACAGGCTGGAAACACCATATATTTT.